These 10 T cell receptor beta chains were sequenced from one sample in a study of shared clonotypes between healthy human individuals. Using immunoSEQ multiplex PCR, the repertoire was profiled, and TCRdb retains in-frame clones only, with some absent. The data show roughly 520,000 clones, 95% to 96% seen once. Sequenced material: naive CD4+ T cells sorted from blood. The subset denotes: CD45RA+ positively selected. The receptors were sampled from a woman in her 30s in good health.

The rearrangement uses TRBV11-3 and TRBJ2-1; 7 nucleotides agree with TRBD2. The CDR3 has 12 residues. Germline V gives CDR1 SGHNT, CDR2 YENEEA. V was clipped by 3 bases and J by 11 bases; unmatched bases: 4. The CDR3 DNA sequence: TGTGCCAGCAGCTTGCCTAGCGGCCAGCAGTTCTTC. This codes for CASSLPSGQQFF.

The chain employs TRBV9 and TRBJ2-1; D gene ambiguous. CDR1 is SGDLS, CDR2 YYNGEE, per germline. The CDR3 length is 18 residues. Trimming cost V 0 bases and J 0 bases, with 16 bases left between them. The CDR3 spells CASSVGTGRVSSYNEQFF. In DNA form, the CDR3 reads TGTGCCAGCAGCGTAGGAACGGGCCGGGTTAGCTCCTACAATGAGCAGTTCTTC.

The chain recombines TRBV2 with TRBJ2-3; 9 bases align to TRBD2. The germline gives CDR1 SNHLY, CDR2 FYNNEI. Germline trimming cut 4 bases from V and 6 bases from J; bases unmatched to any gene: 5. This CDR3 has 14 amino acids. The CDR3 DNA reads TGTGCCAGCAGTGTACTTACTAGCGGGGATACGCAGTATTTT. This sequence encodes CASSVLTSGDTQYF.

The chain is built from TRBV28 and TRBJ2-3, with 7 nucleotides matching TRBD2. The V gene's germline CDR1 is MDHEN and CDR2 SYDVKM. Losses at the gene ends were 5 bases for V and 7 bases for J; bases not matched to a gene: 15. This CDR3 region has 16 residues. In DNA form, the CDR3 reads TGTGCCAGCAGTCCCCCCCCGGGGGGAGACTGGCATACGCAGTATTTT. This translates into CASSPPPGGDWHTQYF.

The V and J genes are TRBV11-2 and TRBJ2-7, with 7 positions matching TRBD1. V dropped 6 bases and J dropped 4; count of bases not matched to a gene: 15. The CDR3 spans 16 residues. The germline V gene has CDR1 SGHAT and CDR2 FQNNGV. CDR3 protein: CASSQIRDRGLYEQYF. The CDR3 nucleotides are TGTGCCAGCAGTCAAATTCGGGACAGAGGTCTGTACGAGCAGTACTTC.

The CDR3 DNA reads as TGTGCCAGCAGTTCTACCCGACAGGGCCAAGAGACCCAGTACTTC. Its translation: CASSSTRQGQETQYF. V usage is TRBV11-3 and J usage is TRBJ2-5, with TRBD1 identical over 7 bases. V was clipped by 6 bases and J by 1 base; unmatched bases: 8. This CDR3 is 15 amino acids long. Germline V gene sequence: CDR1 SGHNT, CDR2 YENEEA.

The chain combines TRBV27 with TRBJ1-4; D unclear. Trimming took 1 base from V and 4 from J, leaving 7 bases between them. The CDR3 length is 14 residues. Germline CDR1 MNHEY, CDR2 SMNVEV (reference sequence). The CDR3 DNA reads as TGTGCCAGCAGTTTATATGGGTTTAATGAAAAACTGTTTTTT. Residues: CASSLYGFNEKLFF.

The chain carries TRBV6-5 and TRBJ2-7; TRBD2 might be the D (6 bases). The CDR3 is made up of 15 amino acids. With 5 bases removed from V and 2 bases from J, the gap between germline ends came to 16 bases. From germline, CDR1 is MNHEY and CDR2 SVGAGI. In DNA form, the CDR3 reads TGTGCCAGCAGTCCTCTAGCGAGCCTTCCCTACGAGCAGTACTTC. Protein sequence: CASSPLASLPYEQYF.

The gene calls are TRBV7-9 and TRBJ2-5; a possible D gene is TRBD1 (5 bases). Germline V gives CDR1 SEHNR, CDR2 FQNEAQ (reference sequence). V was shortened by 3 bases and J by 11 bases, with 13 bases between the two germline ends. This CDR3 region has 12 residues. In DNA form, the CDR3 reads TGTGCCAGCAGCTTTGGACACCCGCAGCAGTACTTC. Translation: CASSFGHPQQYF.

This rearrangement joins TRBV11-3 to TRBJ1-1; TRBD1 matches 7 bases. Trimming removed 5 bases from V and 1 base from J; junction bases left unmatched: 4. The CDR3 is 14 amino acids. Germline V gene data show CDR1 as SGHNT and CDR2 as YENEEA. CDR3 region: CASSARTGNTEAFF. The CDR3 region has the DNA TGTGCCAGCAGCGCCCGGACAGGGAACACTGAAGCTTTCTTT.